This T cell receptor (beta chain) derives from a study of blood T cell repertoires in COVID-19. About the study: Sites across the United States, Italy and Spain contributed samples from acute and convalescent COVID-19.

V dropped 5 bases and J dropped 9; count of bases not matched to a gene: 10. The CDR3 length is 13 residues. Looked up from germline, CDR1 is GTSNPN and CDR2 is SVGIG (reference sequence). In the authors' workflow: How many nucleated cells were present was estimated from reference gene primer amplification. Assay used: immunoSEQ multiplex PCR; TCRdb lists only in-frame clones, some missing. V and J calls and clone size are copied from that table; D and trimming were computed from the DNA. The sample has 110,000 to 150,000 clones; around four fifths are singletons. This receptor was taken from a woman aged 35 to 49 who had recovered from COVID-19. Sequencing used PBMCs or T cells enriched from blood (not recorded which). The chain is built from TRBV30 and TRBJ2-1, with 7 bases lining up with TRBD2. CDR3 residues: CAWGSGGRTEQFF. CDR3 coding DNA: TGTGCCTGGGGCTCGGGCGGGAGAACTGAGCAGTTCTTC.